This TCR beta chain was documented in a study of blood T cell repertoires in COVID-19. As for the study in general: Material from acute and convalescent COVID-19 was sourced from the United States, Italy and Spain. T cells, B-cell-depleted T cells, or PBMCs provided the cDNA or gDNA that served as material.

CDR3 length: 12 amino acids. Germline V gene sequence: CDR1 LGHDT, CDR2 YNNKEL (reference sequence). Trimming cost V 3 bases and J 6 bases, with 9 bases left between them. TCRdb's copy holds only in-frame clones and misses some; the assay was immunoSEQ multiplex PCR. The repertoire consists of some 220,000 clones, with 84% occurring once and the leading ten covering about 10%. This chain connects TRBV3-1 (or the pseudogene TRBV3-2) to TRBJ2-7, with D perhaps TRBD2 (5 bases). This sequence originates from a man aged 45-65 years with active or convalescent COVID-19. Sequencing was carried out using peripheral blood. CDR3 protein: CASSHRAGEQYF. In DNA, the CDR3 is TGTGCCAGCAGCCATCGGGCGGGCGAGCAGTACTTC.